Included here is one T cell receptor beta chain sequence, with context. Its antigen is not yet known. No much larger clonotype is one base removed from it; base qualities were not supplied. These data are taken from a study of blood T cell repertoires in COVID-19 (dated by TCRdb to the early 2020s). As for the study more broadly: The collaborator samples originated in the United States, Italy and Spain and spanned the acute and convalescent phases of COVID-19. The samples were drawn from two sources: the first 160 participants of the ongoing ImmuneRACE study, and 1,000 to 1,500 subjects contributed by 6 global collaborators. The material from the prospective study consisted of cDNA or gDNA derived from T cells, B-cell-depleted T cells, or PBMCs. Deeply sampled blood TCRbeta repertoires from subjects exposed to, actively infected with, or recovered from COVID-19 were included in the dataset. The repertoires were released in a freely available public database intended as a resource for research on the immune response to SARS-CoV-2. The sample metadata nearly always contained a de-identified subject ID, COVID-19 status, age in years and sex. Where HLA class I and class II types were available, the types were taken from metadata supplied by the sample provider, not from assay-based typing.

The immunoSEQ Assay, a bias-controlled multiplex PCR, was used to amplify TCRbeta CDR3 regions from genomic DNA. On the study's bioinformatics: The number of nucleated cells in each sample was estimated from the amplification of reference gene primers within the assay. Sequence reads were collapsed and filtered to measure the absolute abundance of every unique TCRbeta CDR3 rearrangement. For each sample, productive Simpson clonality was calculated by taking the square root of Simpson's diversity index across productive rearrangements. In its TCRdb copy, this immuneACCESS table keeps in-frame sequences only and misses some clones. Where compared with another copy, unresolved V genes explain less than half of these, and the others have no known cause. The V and J calls and clone size are taken from that table; D and trimming were inferred from the DNA. The sample yields 45,000 or so clones; around 80% were counted once. Clones ranked in the top ten supply about 14% of the sample.

Study-level results and caveats: How much clinical and demographic metadata was included differed by source and by participant, and the metadata was provided uncurated.

The CDR1 and CDR2 encoded by the germline V gene are MGHRA and YSYEKL. Measured from the cysteine to the phenylalanine, the CDR3 is 17 residues long. Only the CDR3 part of the read is kept: 51 bases, read in frame from the first base. The trim is 4 bases for V and 2 bases for J, with a gap of 18 bases between the germline ends. The collaborating institutions used their own protocols to collect whole blood in K2EDTA tubes. For TCRbeta analysis, collaborators shipped samples as frozen whole blood, isolated PBMCs, or DNA extracted from either of those sample types. This sequence was found in a human donor in a cohort sampled during active COVID-19. Sample: peripheral blood. The sequence joins TRBV4-1 to TRBJ2-4; a tentative D match to TRBD2 spans 6 bases. Here the CDR3 is given as CASSPGLPSTTKNIQYF. The sequenced DNA is TGCGCCAGCAGCCCGGGACTGCCCTCGACTACCAAAAACATTCAGTACTTC.